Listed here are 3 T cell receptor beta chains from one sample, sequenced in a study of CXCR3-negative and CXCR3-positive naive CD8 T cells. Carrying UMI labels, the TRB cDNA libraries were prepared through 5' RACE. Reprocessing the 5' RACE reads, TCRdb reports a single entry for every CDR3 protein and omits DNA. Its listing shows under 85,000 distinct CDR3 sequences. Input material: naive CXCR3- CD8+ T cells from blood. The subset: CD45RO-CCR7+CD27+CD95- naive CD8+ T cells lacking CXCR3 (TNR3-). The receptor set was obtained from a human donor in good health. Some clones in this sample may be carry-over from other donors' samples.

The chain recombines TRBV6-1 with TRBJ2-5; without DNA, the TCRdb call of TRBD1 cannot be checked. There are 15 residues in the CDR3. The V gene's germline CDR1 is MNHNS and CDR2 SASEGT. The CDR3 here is CASSDTGTYQETQYF.

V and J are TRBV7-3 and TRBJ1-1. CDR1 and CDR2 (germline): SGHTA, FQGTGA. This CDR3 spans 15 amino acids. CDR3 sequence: CASSQDRLANTEAFF.

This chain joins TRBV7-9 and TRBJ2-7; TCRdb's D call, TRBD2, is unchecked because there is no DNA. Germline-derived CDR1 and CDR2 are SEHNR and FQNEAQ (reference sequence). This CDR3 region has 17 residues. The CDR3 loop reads CASSPRTSGSQAYEQYF.